The 24 T cell receptor beta chains reported below all come from one sample, sequenced in a study of blood T cell repertoires in COVID-19. Some clones are missing from TCRdb's copy, which holds only in-frame ones; the method was immunoSEQ multiplex PCR. The profile shows some 150,000 clones, about nine tenths of them singletons. Sample: peripheral blood. These receptors originate from a man aged 45 to 65 with active COVID-19.

The chain joins TRBV2 to TRBJ1-6; no reliable D call. V was cut by 6 bases and J by 7 bases, with 10 bases left in between. From germline, CDR1 is SNHLY and CDR2 FYNNEI. CDR3 size: 13 residues. This CDR3 reads CASSVVTNSPLHF. In nucleotides, the CDR3 is TGTGCCAGCAGCGTAGTTACGAATTCACCCCTCCACTTT.

The V and J genes are TRBV18 and TRBJ2-3; 13 bases agree with TRBD2. V trimming: 6 bases; J trimming: 6 bases; junction bases outside the gene matches: 3. The CDR3 runs to 14 residues. Germline values: CDR1 KGHSH, CDR2 LQKENI. The CDR3 DNA reads TGTGCCAGCTCTTCGACTAGCGGGGGGGATACGCAGTATTTT. Amino acids: CASSSTSGGDTQYF.

This clone was seen a handful of times. This rearrangement joins TRBV5-1 to TRBJ2-7; D perhaps matches TRBD2 (6 bases). Trimming stripped 0 bases from V and 2 bases from J, with 12 bases between. Germline V gives CDR1 SGHRS, CDR2 YFSETQ. This CDR3 contains 15 residues. The CDR3 DNA reads as TGCGCCAGCAGCTTGGAGGCGGGGCCGACCTACGAGCAGTACTTC. This sequence encodes CASSLEAGPTYEQYF.

The chain is built from TRBV3-1 (or the pseudogene TRBV3-2) and TRBJ1-5; 9 nucleotides match TRBD1. CDR3 length equals 15 residues. Unmatched junction bases numbered 5, after V lost 1 base and J lost 7 bases. The germline V gene has CDR1 LGHDT and CDR2 YNNKEL (reference sequence). CDR3 bases: TGTGCCAGCAGCCAAGCGGGACAGGGTAACCAGCCCCAGCATTTT. This encodes CASSQAGQGNQPQHF.

The rearrangement uses TRBV19 and TRBJ1-1, with a weak D call TRBD1 (5 bases). V lost 9 bases and J 1 base, leaving 15 bases between the germline ends. Per the germline V gene, CDR1 is LNHDA and CDR2 is SQIVND (reference sequence). This CDR3 has 14 amino acids. In DNA form, the CDR3 reads TGTGCCAGCCGGGACTCAAGACAGAACACTGAAGCTTTCTTT. Translated: CASRDSRQNTEAFF.

V and J are TRBV11-2 and TRBJ2-7, with D possibly being TRBD1 (7 bases). This CDR3 is 14 amino acids long. Germline loops: CDR1 SGHAT, CDR2 FQNNGV. V was pared by 4 bases and J by 4 bases, with 14 bases between. CDR3 sequence: CASSSTQGGYEQYF. CDR3 in DNA: TGTGCCAGCAGCTCAACCCAGGGGGGTTACGAGCAGTACTTC.

The J gene is TRBJ2-7, the V gene TRBV4-2; D unresolved. Germline lookup yields CDR1 LGHNA and CDR2 YNFKEQ. This CDR3 has 16 residues. V lost 0 bases and J 3 bases, leaving 15 bases between the germline ends. CDR3 protein: CASSQEGLTPDYEQYF. CDR3 nucleotides: TGTGCCAGCAGCCAAGAGGGCCTAACTCCGGACTACGAGCAGTACTTC.

This rearrangement joins TRBV12-5 to TRBJ2-7; D call uncertain. This CDR3 has 17 amino acids. The germline V gene encodes CDR1 LGHNT and CDR2 FRNRAP. Trimming stripped 3 bases from V and 2 bases from J, with 20 bases between. The CDR3 here is CASGFAFLGVNAYEQYF. Written as DNA, the CDR3 is TGTGCTAGTGGTTTTGCTTTCCTGGGCGTCAATGCCTACGAGCAGTACTTC. The full variable domain, completed using reference TRBV12-5 and TRBJ2-7, is DARVTQTPRHKVTEMGQEVTMRCQPILGHNTVFWYRQTMMQGLELLAYFRNRAPLDDSGMPKDRFSAEMPDATLATLKIQPSEPRDSAVYFCASGFAFLGVNAYEQYFGPGTRLTVT.

The rearrangement joins TRBV6-1 to TRBJ2-7, with TRBD1 matching over 7 bases. With 2 bases clipped from V and 0 bases from J, the junction kept 4 bases outside the gene matches. The length of the CDR3 is 15 residues. In germline, CDR1 is MNHNS, CDR2 SASEGT. CDR3 nucleotides: TGTGCCAGCAGTGAAATCGGGGACAGCTCCTACGAGCAGTACTTC. Translation gives CASSEIGDSSYEQYF.

The chain joins TRBV12-3 or TRBV12-4 to TRBJ1-5; D ambiguous. This CDR3 comprises 12 residues. Trimming removed 6 bases from V and 4 bases from J, with 7 bases in between. CDR3 residues: CASSLGNQPQHF. CDR3 DNA: TGTGCCAGCAGCCTCGGGAATCAGCCCCAGCATTTT.

The chain carries TRBV2 and TRBJ1-3; 9 bases fit TRBD1. The germline V gene has CDR1 SNHLY and CDR2 FYNNEI. With V trimmed by 5 bases and J by 4 bases, 3 bases remained unmatched. This CDR3 comprises 14 residues. The CDR3 loop reads CASSQQGAGNTIYF. In DNA form, the CDR3 reads TGTGCCAGCAGTCAACAGGGGGCCGGAAACACCATATATTTT.

The chain uses TRBV7-8 and TRBJ2-5, with TRBD2 matching over 16 bases. Trimming took 5 bases from V and 4 from J; bases not matched to a gene: 7. Germline CDR1 is SGHVS and CDR2 is FQNEAQ. The length of the CDR3 is 17 residues. The CDR3 DNA is TGTGCCAGCAGCCGGGGACTAGCGGGGGGGCCTATAGAGACCCAGTACTTC. This gives the protein CASSRGLAGGPIETQYF. Full variable domain (missing parts from reference TRBV7-8 and TRBJ2-5): GAGVSQSPRYKVAKRGQDVALRCDPISGHVSLFWYQQALGQGPEFLTYFQNEAQLDKSGLPSDRFFAERPEGSVSTLKIQRTQQEDSAVYLCASSRGLAGGPIETQYFGPGTRLLVL.

The rearrangement joins TRBV2 to TRBJ2-5; the match to TRBD1 covers 8 bases. The CDR3 sequence is 13 residues long. CDR1 is SNHLY and CDR2 is FYNNEI in the germline V gene. V lost 6 bases and J lost 7; bases outside the gene matches: 7. The CDR3 DNA sequence: TGTGCCAGCAGCGATGACAGGGGTGGGACCCAGTACTTC. Translated: CASSDDRGGTQYF.

The J gene is TRBJ1-2, the V gene TRBV9; 8 bases match TRBD1. Trimming took 2 bases from V and 6 from J; bases not matched to a gene: 9. Germline V gene data show CDR1 as SGDLS and CDR2 as YYNGEE. CDR3 length: 15 amino acids. The CDR3 region has the DNA TGTGCCAGCAGCGTTTCCCCCGGGACAGGTCATGGCTACACCTTC. Amino acid sequence: CASSVSPGTGHGYTF. Using reference TRBV9 and TRBJ1-2 for the parts outside the CDR3, the full variable domain is DSGVTQTPKHLITATGQRVTLRCSPRSGDLSVYWYQQSLDQGLQFLIQYYNGEERAKGNILERFSAQQFPDLHSELNLSSLELGDSALYFCASSVSPGTGHGYTFGSGTRLTVV.

The chain carries TRBV10-3 and TRBJ1-3; no clear D gene. The CDR3 has 13 amino acids. The V gene's germline CDR1 is ENHRY and CDR2 SYGVKD. Trimming left V 7 bases short and J 2 bases short, with 9 bases between. CDR3 nucleotide sequence: TGTGCCATCACGGGGATCCCTGGAAACACCATATATTTT. Its protein product is CAITGIPGNTIYF.

This chain links TRBV7-8 with TRBJ2-3; 9 nucleotides line up with TRBD1. Germline values: CDR1 SGHVS, CDR2 FQNEAQ. The CDR3 is made up of 15 amino acids. V shed 4 bases, J shed 4 bases, and the junction held 6 bases outside the gene matches. DNA of the CDR3: TGTGCCAGCAGCTACATAGGGACAGGGCCAGATACGCAGTATTTT. Its translation is CASSYIGTGPDTQYF.

The chain links TRBV9 to TRBJ1-2, with TRBD1 identical over 8 bases. This CDR3 comprises 13 residues. Per germline, CDR1 SGDLS and CDR2 YYNGEE. Trimming removed 0 bases from V and 5 bases from J; junction bases left unmatched: 0. CDR3 DNA: TGTGCCAGCAGCGTAGACAGGGGGTATGGCTACACCTTC. Its translation: CASSVDRGYGYTF.

V is TRBV19 and J is TRBJ1-1; D remains unclear. V was clipped by 6 bases and J by 10 bases, with 9 bases between them. The CDR3 extends over 10 amino acids. CDR1 and CDR2 (germline): LNHDA, SQIVND (reference sequence). The CDR3 nucleotides are TGTGCCAGTAGCGCAAGCGGAGCTTTCTTT. This codes for CASSASGAFF.

This clone showed up just a few times. The chain carries TRBV18 and TRBJ1-1; TRBD1 might be the D (6 bases). CDR1 and CDR2 from the germline V gene are KGHSH and LQKENI. The CDR3 loop spans 16 amino acids. Between the trimmed V and J ends, which lost 6 bases and 0 bases, there was a span of 17 bases. The chain's CDR3 is CASSEAGALMNTEAFF. The CDR3 DNA is TGTGCCAGCTCCGAAGCAGGGGCGCTAATGAACACTGAAGCTTTCTTT.

Comments on this clone: Its ends do not fully match the called genes, so a read error is possible. The rearrangement links TRBV2 to TRBJ1-1, with D possibly TRBD1 on 5 matching bases. Germline values: CDR1 SNHLY, CDR2 FYNNEI. CDR3 length equals 14 residues. The CDR3 coding sequence is TGTGCCAGCAGTGATTTGGGGGGGAACGCTGAAGCTTTCTTT. Residues: CASSDLGGNAEAFF. Full variable domain (missing parts from reference TRBV2 and TRBJ1-1): EPEVTQTPSHQVTQMGQEVILRCVPISNHLYFYWYRQILGQKVEFLVSFYNNEISEKSEIFDDQFSVERPDGSNFTLKIRSTKLEDSAMYFCASSDLGGNAEAFFGQGTRLTVV.

CDR3 nucleotide sequence: TGTGCCAGCAGTTCCTCAGGGGGCCAGGACACTGAAGCTTTCTTT. Encoded protein: CASSSSGGQDTEAFF. J is TRBJ1-1 and V is TRBV6-5; 8 bases match TRBD1. V lost 4 bases, J lost 3 bases, and 7 bases stayed unmatched. CDR3 length equals 15 residues. Germline lookup yields CDR1 MNHEY and CDR2 SVGAGI.

DNA for the CDR3: TGTGCCAGCAGACTTTCAATTGGTAACACTGAAGCTTTCTTT. Its translation is CASRLSIGNTEAFF. This sequence joins TRBV6-6 and TRBJ1-1, with no clear D. The V end lost 6 bases, the J end lost 2 bases, and 13 bases lay between the germline ends. This CDR3 spans 14 amino acids. Germline-derived CDR1 and CDR2 are MNHNY and SVGAGI (reference sequence).

The V gene is TRBV7-3, the J gene TRBJ2-2; tentatively, D is TRBD2 (5 bases). The CDR3 length is 15 residues. CDR1 is SGHTA, CDR2 FQGTGA, per germline. Trimming removed 5 bases from V and 0 bases from J, with 10 bases in between. CDR3 sequence reads: CASSPPGSNTGELFF. CDR3 sequence (DNA): TGTGCCAGCAGCCCCCCGGGGTCGAACACCGGGGAGCTGTTTTTT. The whole variable domain, remainder taken from reference TRBV7-3 and TRBJ2-2, is GAGVSQTPSNKVTEKGKYVELRCDPISGHTALYWYRQSLGQGPEFLIYFQGTGAADDSGLPNDRFFAVRPEGSVSTLKIQRTERGDSAVYLCASSPPGSNTGELFFGEGSRLTVL.

The table lists this clone with a count of one. The genes are TRBV7-9 and TRBJ2-2; TRBD1 matches 8 bases. The CDR3 is 15 amino acids. Germline V gives CDR1 SEHNR, CDR2 FQNEAQ (reference sequence). J lost 4 bases, V lost 2 bases, and 3 bases had no gene match. CDR3 DNA: TGTGCCAGCAGCTTAATGACAGGGGTCACCGGGGAGCTGTTTTTT. Translated: CASSLMTGVTGELFF.